The rows below give T cell receptor beta chains drawn from one sample of a study of early T cells in non-severe SARS-CoV-2 infection. TCRdb independently ran MiXCR on the 5' RACE reads; one entry per CDR3 protein. The sample yields more than 55,000 distinct CDR3 sequences, 10% to 15% seen once. The sequenced sample was whole blood. Receptor source: an adult who was a healthcare worker with PCR-confirmed SARS-CoV-2 infection or an uninfected control (not recorded which). CDR3s include the opening cysteine and the closing phenylalanine or tryptophan. Each record gives: D gene, J gene, V gene, CDR3 length, clone size, CDR3 DNA, CDR3 protein. The D gene is left open where the match is weak. Clone size is not always given. Where it is, it says once, few, many or a class for expanded clones.

- TRBJ2-3 TRBV6-5 13 few TGTGCCAGCACCCGGGGGTGGGCAGATACGCAGTATTTT CASTRGWADTQYF
TRBD1 TRBJ2-7 TRBV11-2 20 many TGTGCCAGCAGCCCCATCGGACGGATGAGGGGGCAGAGTGGCTCCTACGAGCAGTACTTC CASSPIGRMRGQSGSYEQYF
TRBD1 TRBJ2-2 TRBV19 16 many TGTGCCAGTAGTTGGGACAGGGGCCCGAACACCGGGGAGCTGTTTTTT CASSWDRGPNTGELFF
TRBD1 TRBJ1-1 TRBV2 14 few TGTGCCAGCGAGGACAGGGACTTTAACACTGAAGCTTTCTTT CASEDRDFNTEAFF
TRBD1 TRBJ2-3 TRBV10-3 13 many TGTGCCACCACGACAGGGGGGACAGATACGCAGTATTTT CATTTGGTDTQYF
TRBD1 TRBJ2-3 TRBV4-3 15 many TGCGCCAGCAGCCTAGGACAGGAGGTGAGAGATACGCAGTATTTT CASSLGQEVRDTQYF
- TRBJ1-1 TRBV29-1 10 many TGCAGCGCCGGGTACACTGAAGCTTTCTTT CSAGYTEAFF
- TRBJ2-5 TRBV6-5 13 large TGTGCCACCAGAAGAGGGTACCAAGAGACCCAGTACTTC CATRRGYQETQYF
- TRBJ2-7 TRBV7-9 12 many TGTGCCAGCAGCTTCGGCCAGAGGGAGCAGTACTTC CASSFGQREQYF
- TRBJ2-6 TRBV4-2 18 - TGTGCCAGCAGCCAAGATGAGGCGAGCTACTCTGGGGCCAACGTCCTGACTTTC CASSQDEASYSGANVLTF
- TRBJ1-2 TRBV29-1 12 many TGCAGCGTTGCGGGGGAAAACTATGGCTACACCTTC CSVAGENYGYTF
- TRBJ2-7 TRBV21-1 15 - TGTGCCAGCAGCTTCCGGGAGCGCAGACAGTCCGAGCAGTACTTC CASSFRERRQSEQYF